The present T cell receptor beta chain was sequenced within a study of post-analysis software for immune sequencing data. Study context: Multiple sclerosis in the patients followed relapsing-remitting, secondary progressive and progressive-relapsing courses. Study-wide results and limits: Five TRBV segments (TRBV5-6, TRBV5-1 and TRBV20-1 among them) occurred more frequently in patients than in controls.

V trimming: 0 bases; J trimming: 0 bases; junction bases outside the gene matches: 4. This CDR3 region has 15 residues. Germline CDR1 and CDR2: SQVTM and ANQGSEA. Libraries were made from TCR beta cDNA, and they carried unique molecular identifiers. TCRdb called the PCR reads again in MiXCR, with one record for every CDR3 protein. Among about 810,000 distinct CDR3 sequences, about 57% were seen once, and the ten largest hold approximately 4.3%. This clonotype was recorded a few times. Its antigen is not identified. The chain has TRBV29-1 and TRBJ2-7; 8 nucleotides match TRBD2. Material: blood. This sequence originates from a girl aged 10 to 17 with multiple sclerosis. The CDR3 loop reads CSVEDRREASYEQYF. As DNA, the CDR3 is TGCAGCGTTGAAGATCGGCGGGAGGCCTCCTACGAGCAGTACTTC.